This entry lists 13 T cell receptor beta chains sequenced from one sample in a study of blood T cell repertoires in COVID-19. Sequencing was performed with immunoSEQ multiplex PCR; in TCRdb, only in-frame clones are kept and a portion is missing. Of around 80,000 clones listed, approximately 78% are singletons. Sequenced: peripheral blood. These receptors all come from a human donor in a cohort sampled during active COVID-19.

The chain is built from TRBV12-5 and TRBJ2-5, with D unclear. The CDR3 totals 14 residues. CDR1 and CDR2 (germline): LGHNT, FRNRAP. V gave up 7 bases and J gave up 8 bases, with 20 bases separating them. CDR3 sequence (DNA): TGTGCTAGTGCCCTGGAGTTGTACTCCAATACCCAGTACTTC. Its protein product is CASALELYSNTQYF.

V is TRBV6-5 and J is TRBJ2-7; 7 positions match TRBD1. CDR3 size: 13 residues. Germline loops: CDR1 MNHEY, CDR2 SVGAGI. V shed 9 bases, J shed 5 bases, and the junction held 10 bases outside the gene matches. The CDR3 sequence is CASHRGRGNEQYF. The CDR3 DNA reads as TGTGCCAGTCACCGGGGCAGGGGGAACGAGCAGTACTTC.

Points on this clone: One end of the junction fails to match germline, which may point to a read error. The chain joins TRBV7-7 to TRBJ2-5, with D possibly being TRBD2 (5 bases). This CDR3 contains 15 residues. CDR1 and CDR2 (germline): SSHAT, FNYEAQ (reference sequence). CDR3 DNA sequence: TGTGCTAGCAGCTTAAATCCCGGGCATCGGGGGACCCAGTACTTC. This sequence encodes CASSLNPGHRGTQYF.

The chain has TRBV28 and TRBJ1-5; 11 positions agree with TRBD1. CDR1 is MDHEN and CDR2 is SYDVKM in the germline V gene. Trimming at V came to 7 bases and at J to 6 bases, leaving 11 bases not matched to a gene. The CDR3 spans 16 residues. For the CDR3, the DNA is TGTGCCAGCACACCCGGGACAGGGGGATTCAGTCAGCCCCAGCATTTT. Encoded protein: CASTPGTGGFSQPQHF.

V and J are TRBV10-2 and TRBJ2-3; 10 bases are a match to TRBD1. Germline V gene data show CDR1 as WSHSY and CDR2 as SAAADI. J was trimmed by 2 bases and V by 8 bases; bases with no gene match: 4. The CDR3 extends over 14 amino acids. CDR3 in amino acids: CASRTGGPTDTQYF. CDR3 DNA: TGCGCCAGCCGGACAGGGGGACCCACAGATACGCAGTATTTT.

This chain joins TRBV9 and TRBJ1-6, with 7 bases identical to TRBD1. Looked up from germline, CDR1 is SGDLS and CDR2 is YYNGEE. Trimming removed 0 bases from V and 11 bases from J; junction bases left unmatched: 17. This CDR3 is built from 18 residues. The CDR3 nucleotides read TGTGCCAGCAGCGTAGGGGGGACAGCGCCCACTTCTTCGACACCCCTCCACTTT. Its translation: CASSVGGTAPTSSTPLHF.

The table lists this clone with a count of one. CDR3 protein: CASSEGLAGAFQYF. The CDR3 DNA reads TGTGCCAGCAGTGAAGGGCTAGCGGGGGCCTTTCAGTACTTC. This chain links TRBV2 with TRBJ2-7; 10 positions agree with TRBD2. With V trimmed by 1 base and J by 10 bases, 7 bases remained unmatched. Germline CDR1 SNHLY, CDR2 FYNNEI. This CDR3 spans 14 amino acids.

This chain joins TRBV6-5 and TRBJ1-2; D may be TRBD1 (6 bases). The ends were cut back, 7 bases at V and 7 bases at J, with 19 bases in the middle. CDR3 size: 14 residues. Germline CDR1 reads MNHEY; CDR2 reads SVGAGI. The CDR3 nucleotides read TGTGCCAGCAATAACAGGGCCGGAGTCGGTGGCTACACCTTC. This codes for CASNNRAGVGGYTF.

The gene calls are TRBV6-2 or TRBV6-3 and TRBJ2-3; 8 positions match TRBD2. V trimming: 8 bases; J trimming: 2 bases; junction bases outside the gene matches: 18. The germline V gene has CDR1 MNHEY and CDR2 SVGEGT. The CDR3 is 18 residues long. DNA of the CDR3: TGTGCCAGCTGTTGGGGGAAGGGCGGGGGGCCATACACAGATACGCAGTATTTT. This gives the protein CASCWGKGGGPYTDTQYF.

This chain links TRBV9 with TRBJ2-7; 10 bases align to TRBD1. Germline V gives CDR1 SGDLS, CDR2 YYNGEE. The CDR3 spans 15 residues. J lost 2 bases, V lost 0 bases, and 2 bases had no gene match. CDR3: CASSVGGTGAYEQYF. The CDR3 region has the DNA TGTGCCAGCAGCGTAGGTGGGACAGGGGCCTACGAGCAGTACTTC.

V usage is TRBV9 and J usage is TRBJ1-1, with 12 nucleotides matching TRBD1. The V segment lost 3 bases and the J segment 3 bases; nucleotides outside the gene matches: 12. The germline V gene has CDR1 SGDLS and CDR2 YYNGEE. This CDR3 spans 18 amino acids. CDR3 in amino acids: CASSEYPGQGAADTEAFF. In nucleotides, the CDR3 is TGTGCCAGCAGCGAGTATCCGGGACAGGGGGCGGCCGACACTGAAGCTTTCTTT. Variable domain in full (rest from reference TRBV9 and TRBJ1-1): DSGVTQTPKHLITATGQRVTLRCSPRSGDLSVYWYQQSLDQGLQFLIQYYNGEERAKGNILERFSAQQFPDLHSELNLSSLELGDSALYFCASSEYPGQGAADTEAFFGQGTRLTVV.

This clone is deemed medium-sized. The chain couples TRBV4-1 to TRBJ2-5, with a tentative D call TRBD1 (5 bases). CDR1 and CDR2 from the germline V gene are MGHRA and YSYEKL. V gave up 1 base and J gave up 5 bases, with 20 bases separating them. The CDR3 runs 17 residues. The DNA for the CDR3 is TGCGCCAGCAGCCAAGTCGCTGGAAGGGGCATGGGGGAGACCCAGTACTTC. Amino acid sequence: CASSQVAGRGMGETQYF.

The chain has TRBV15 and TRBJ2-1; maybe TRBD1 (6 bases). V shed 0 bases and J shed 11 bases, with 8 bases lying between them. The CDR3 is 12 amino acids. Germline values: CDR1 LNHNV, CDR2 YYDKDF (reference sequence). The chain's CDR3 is CATSRDQGKQFF. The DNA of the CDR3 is TGTGCCACCAGCAGAGATCAGGGGAAGCAGTTCTTC.